This T cell receptor (beta chain) was found in a study of blood T cell repertoires in COVID-19. For the study at large: From the United States, Italy and Spain came samples of acute and convalescent COVID-19. The cDNA or gDNA used as material had been derived from T cells, B-cell-depleted T cells, or PBMCs.

This clone was detected once. Per the authors' pipeline: By means of reference gene primer amplification, nucleated cell counts were estimated. Assay: immunoSEQ multiplex PCR; the TCRdb copy retains only in-frame clones and omits some. The V and J calls and clone size come from that table; D and trimming were worked out from the DNA. The repertoire holds approximately 100,000 clones, roughly 84% seen once, with less than 8% in the top ten. Germline CDR1 reads SEHNR; CDR2 reads FQNEAQ (reference sequence). V shed 1 base, J shed 3 bases, and the junction held 7 bases outside the gene matches. This CDR3 is built from 16 residues.

The TCR comes from a woman of 80 years or more with active or convalescent COVID-19. This chain uses TRBV7-9 with TRBJ2-3; 7 nucleotides agree with TRBD2. Specimen: peripheral blood. In nucleotides, the CDR3 is TGTGCCAGCAGCTTAGGTTGGCGGGAGCTTACAGATACGCAGTATTTT. Amino acid sequence: CASSLGWRELTDTQYF.